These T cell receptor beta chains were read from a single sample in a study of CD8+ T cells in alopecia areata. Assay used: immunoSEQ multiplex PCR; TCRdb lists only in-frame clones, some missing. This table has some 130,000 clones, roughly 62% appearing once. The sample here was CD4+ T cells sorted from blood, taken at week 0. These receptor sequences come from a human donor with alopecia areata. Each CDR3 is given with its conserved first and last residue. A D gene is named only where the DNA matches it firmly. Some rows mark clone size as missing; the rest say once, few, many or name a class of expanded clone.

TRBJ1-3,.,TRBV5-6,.,TGTGCCAGCACCCTTAATGGAAACACCATATATTTT,CASTLNGNTIYF
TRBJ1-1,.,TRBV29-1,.,TGCAGCGTTGCCTCGACAGCAAACACTGAAGCTTTCTTT,CSVASTANTEAFF
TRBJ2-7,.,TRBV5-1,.,TGCGCCAGCACGGGTGGCGGGACAGTTCCCTACGAGCAGTACTTC,CASTGGGTVPYEQYF
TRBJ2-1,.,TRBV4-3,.,TGCGCCAGCAGCCAAGCTCTGGGAAATGAGCAGTTCTTC,CASSQALGNEQFF
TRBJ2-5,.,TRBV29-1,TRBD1,TGCAGCGTGAATACAGGGGAAGAGACCCAGTACTTC,CSVNTGEETQYF
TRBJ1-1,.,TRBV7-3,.,TGTGCCAGCAGCCTACAAGTGAACACTGAAGCTTTCTTT,CASSLQVNTEAFF
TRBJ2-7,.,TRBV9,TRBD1,TGTGCCAGCAGCCCATCAGGGGGCAACTACGAGCAGTACTTC,CASSPSGGNYEQYF
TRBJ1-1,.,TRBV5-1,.,TGCGCCAGCAGCTCTGGGCTGAACACTGAAGCTTTCTTT,CASSSGLNTEAFF
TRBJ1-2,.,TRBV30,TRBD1,TGTGCCTGCCCCCGGGACAGGGGGTTCTATGGCTACACCTTC,CACPRDRGFYGYTF
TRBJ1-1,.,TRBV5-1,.,TGCGCCAGCAGCCAGGGGCAGACTGGGACTGAAGCTTTCTTT,CASSQGQTGTEAFF
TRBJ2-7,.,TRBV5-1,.,TGCGCCATCCCGGTCTGGTACGAGCAGTACTTC,CAIPVWYEQYF
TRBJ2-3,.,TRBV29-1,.,TGCAGCGTCGACGGTCAAAGCACAGATACGCAGTATTTT,CSVDGQSTDTQYF
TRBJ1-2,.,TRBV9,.,TGTGCCAGCAGCTTTAACAGCTATGGCTACACCTTC,CASSFNSYGYTF
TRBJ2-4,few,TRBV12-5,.,TGTGCTAGTGCCCCTCGCGAAAACATTCAGTACTTC,CASAPRENIQYF
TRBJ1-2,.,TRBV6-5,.,TGTGCCAGCAGTTACGACAGCCGCGTCTATGGCTACACCTTC,CASSYDSRVYGYTF
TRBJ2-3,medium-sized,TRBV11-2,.,TGTGCCAGCAGCTCGTCCACAGATACGCAGTATTTT,CASSSSTDTQYF
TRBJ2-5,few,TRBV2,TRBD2,TGTGCCAGCAGAGCCGGGACTAGCGGGGGGAAAACCCAGTACTTC,CASRAGTSGGKTQYF
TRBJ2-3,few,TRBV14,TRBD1,TGTGCCAGCAGCCATGGACAGGGGGGGGCAGATACGCAGTATTTT,CASSHGQGGADTQYF
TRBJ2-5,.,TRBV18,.,TGTGCCAGCTCACCCTCCACAGAGTCGGAGACCCAGTACTTC,CASSPSTESETQYF
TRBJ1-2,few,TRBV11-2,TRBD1,TGTGCCAGCAGTCCGGGGACAGCTTATGGCTACACCTTC,CASSPGTAYGYTF
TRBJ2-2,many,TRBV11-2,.,TGTGCCAGCAGCTCTTTATCCGGGGAGCTGTTTTTT,CASSSLSGELFF
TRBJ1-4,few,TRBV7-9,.,TGTGCCAGCAGCTTTCGGGCAGGGGATGAAAAACTGTTTTTT,CASSFRAGDEKLFF
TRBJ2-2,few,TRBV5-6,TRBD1,TGTGCCAGCAGCTTGGCCGCCGGGACAGGGGGCAAAGGGGAGCTGTTTTTT,CASSLAAGTGGKGELFF
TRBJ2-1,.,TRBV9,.,TGTGCCAGCAGCGTAGCAGTCCCCTACAATGAGCAGTTCTTC,CASSVAVPYNEQFF
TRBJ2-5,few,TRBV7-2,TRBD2,TGTGCCAGCAGCTTAGGTAGACTAGCGGGGAGGCAAGAGACCCAGTACTTC,CASSLGRLAGRQETQYF
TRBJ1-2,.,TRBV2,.,TGTGCCAGCAGTGAAGACAGGCTTGGCGGCTACACCTTC,CASSEDRLGGYTF
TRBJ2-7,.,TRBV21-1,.,TGTGCCAGCAGCAAACTGTCTGACAGAGAGGTAACCTACGAGCAGTACTTC,CASSKLSDREVTYEQYF
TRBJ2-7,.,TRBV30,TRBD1,TGTGCCTGGAGTCCTCCGGGACAGGGACGGTACGAGCAGTACTTC,CAWSPPGQGRYEQYF
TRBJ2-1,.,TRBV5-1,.,TGCGCCAGCAGCTTCTGGGGGAACAATGAGCAGTTCTTC,CASSFWGNNEQFF
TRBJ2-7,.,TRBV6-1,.,TGTGCCAGCAGTGGGGAGGCAGGGGTTTCCGAGCAGTACTTC,CASSGEAGVSEQYF
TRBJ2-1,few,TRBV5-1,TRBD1,TGCGCCAGCAGCCCCGGGACAGGGGGCCCCTACAATGAGCAGTTCTTC,CASSPGTGGPYNEQFF
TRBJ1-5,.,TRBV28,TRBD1,TGTGCCAGCAGTTTGGGGACAGGCAGCAATCAGCCCCAGCATTTT,CASSLGTGSNQPQHF
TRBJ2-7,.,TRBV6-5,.,TGTGCCAGCAGTTACTGGAGACAGGCCCCCTGGGAGCAGTACTTC,CASSYWRQAPWEQYF
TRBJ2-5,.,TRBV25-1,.,TGTGCCAGCAGTCTATGGAGCCAAGAGACCCAGTACTTC,CASSLWSQETQYF
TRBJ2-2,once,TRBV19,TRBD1,TGTGCCAGTAGCCTGGACAGGGGTTTCGGGGAGCTGTTTTTT,CASSLDRGFGELFF
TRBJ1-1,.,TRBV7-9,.,TGTGCCAGCAGCGTAGCCGGGACACTGAACACTGAAGCTTTCTTT,CASSVAGTLNTEAFF
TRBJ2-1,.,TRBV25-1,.,TGTGCCAGCACTGGGAGCGCCTACAATGAGCAGTTCTTC,CASTGSAYNEQFF
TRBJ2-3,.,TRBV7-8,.,TGTGCCAGCAGCTTAAGGAGGTCTTATACAGATACGCAGTATTTT,CASSLRRSYTDTQYF
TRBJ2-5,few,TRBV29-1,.,TGCAGCGTTGATGCGTCTACCCGGGGGACCCAGTACTTC,CSVDASTRGTQYF
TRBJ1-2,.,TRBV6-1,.,TGTGCCAGCAGCCAGTATCCCTATGGCTACACCTTC,CASSQYPYGYTF
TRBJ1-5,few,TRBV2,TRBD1,TGTGCCAGCAGTTCCGGGACAGGGGTAACGCAGCCCCAGCATTTT,CASSSGTGVTQPQHF
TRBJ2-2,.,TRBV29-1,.,TGCAGCGCAAAGCCGGCAGGACAAGGCGGGGAGCTGTTTTTT,CSAKPAGQGGELFF
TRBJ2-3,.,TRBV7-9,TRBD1,TGTGCCAGCAGCTTAGTTGCACAGGGGACGCAGTATTTT,CASSLVAQGTQYF
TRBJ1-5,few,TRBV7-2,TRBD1,TGTGCCAGCAGTTGGACAGGGGGCAATCAGCCCCAGCATTTT,CASSWTGGNQPQHF
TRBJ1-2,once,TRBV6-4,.,TGTGCCAGCAGTGCCACCGGCGTCTATGGCTACACCTTC,CASSATGVYGYTF
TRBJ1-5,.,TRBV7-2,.,TGTGCCAGCAGCTTCGGTAGCAATCAGCCCCAGCATTTT,CASSFGSNQPQHF
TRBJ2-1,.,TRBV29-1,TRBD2,TGCAGCGTGGCCCCCACCGCGGGGGGCCAGGCTGAGCAGTTCTTC,CSVAPTAGGQAEQFF
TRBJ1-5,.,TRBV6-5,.,TGTGCCAGCAGTTGGTCAGGCAATCAGCCCCAGCATTTT,CASSWSGNQPQHF